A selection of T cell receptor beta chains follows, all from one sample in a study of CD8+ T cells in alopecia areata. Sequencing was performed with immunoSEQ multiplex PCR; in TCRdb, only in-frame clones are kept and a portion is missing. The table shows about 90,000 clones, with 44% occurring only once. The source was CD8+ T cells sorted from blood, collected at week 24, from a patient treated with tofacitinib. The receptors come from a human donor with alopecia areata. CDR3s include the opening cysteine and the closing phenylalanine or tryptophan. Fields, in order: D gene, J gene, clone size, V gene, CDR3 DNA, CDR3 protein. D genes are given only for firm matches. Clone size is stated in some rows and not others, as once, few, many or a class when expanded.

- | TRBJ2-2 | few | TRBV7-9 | TGTGCCAGCAGCTTAACAGGGGAGCTGTTTTTT | CASSLTGELFF
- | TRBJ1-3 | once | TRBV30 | TGTGCCTGGACCGACGGGCTCTCTGGAAACACCATATATTTT | CAWTDGLSGNTIYF
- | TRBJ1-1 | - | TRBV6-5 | TGTGCCAGCAGTTACAGCGCCCGGAACACTGAAGCTTTCTTT | CASSYSARNTEAFF
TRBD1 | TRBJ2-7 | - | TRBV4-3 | TGCGCCAGCAGCCAAGATTGGACAGGCGAGCAGTACTTC | CASSQDWTGEQYF
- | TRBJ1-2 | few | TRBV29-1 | TGCAGCGTTGAAGATATTCTCAGTACTAACTATGGCTACACCTTC | CSVEDILSTNYGYTF
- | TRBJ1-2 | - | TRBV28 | TGTGCCAGCAGTTTAGGGCAGAGAATCGGCTACACCTTC | CASSLGQRIGYTF
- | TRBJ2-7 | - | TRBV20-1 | TGCAGTGCCCCAATAGCGTACGAGCAGTACTTC | CSAPIAYEQYF
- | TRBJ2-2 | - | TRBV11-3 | TGTGCCAGCAGCTTAGCCACGGGCGCGAACACCGGGGAGCTGTTTTTT | CASSLATGANTGELFF
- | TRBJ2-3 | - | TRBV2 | TGTGCCAGCAGTGAAGGGACTAGCACAGATACGCAGTATTTT | CASSEGTSTDTQYF
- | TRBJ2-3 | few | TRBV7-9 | TGTGCCAGCAGCTTAGCGGTCGCAGATACGCAGTATTTT | CASSLAVADTQYF
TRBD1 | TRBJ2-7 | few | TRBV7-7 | TGTGCCAGCAGTGAGATTGGACAGGGGACCTACGAGCAGTACTTC | CASSEIGQGTYEQYF
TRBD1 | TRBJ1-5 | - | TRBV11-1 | TGTGCCAGCACCTCTTTTCGCAGGGGGAGGCAGCCCCAGCATTTT | CASTSFRRGRQPQHF
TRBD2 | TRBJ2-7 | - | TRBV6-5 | TGTGCCAGCAGCCTTTTTGATAGCGGGAGCTACGAGCAGTACTTC | CASSLFDSGSYEQYF
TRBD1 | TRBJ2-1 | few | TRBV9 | TGTGCCAGCAGCGCAACTCCGGGACAGGGGATTTTGGGGTCCTACAATGAGCAGTTCTTC | CASSATPGQGILGSYNEQFF
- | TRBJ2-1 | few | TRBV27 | TGTGCCAGCAGTCCCCTGGACAGAAACAATGAGCAGTTCTTC | CASSPLDRNNEQFF
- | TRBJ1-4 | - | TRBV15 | TGTGCCACCAGCACCTCCCGGACAACGAGCGGAAAACTGTTTTTT | CATSTSRTTSGKLFF
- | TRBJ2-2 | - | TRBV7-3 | TGTGCCAGCAGCTTACCGGGTGTCGCCGGGGAGCTGTTTTTT | CASSLPGVAGELFF
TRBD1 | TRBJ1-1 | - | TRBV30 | TGTGCCTGGAGCACGACAGGGAGGACTGAAGCTTTCTTT | CAWSTTGRTEAFF
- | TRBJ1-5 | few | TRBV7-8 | TGTGCCAGCAGGGTTGGCAATCAGCCCCAGCATTTT | CASRVGNQPQHF
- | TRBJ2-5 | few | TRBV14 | TGTGCCAGCAGCCAAGGGCAAGAGACCCAGTACTTC | CASSQGQETQYF
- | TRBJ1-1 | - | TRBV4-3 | TGCGCCAGCAGCCAAGCGGTGAACACTGAAGCTTTCTTT | CASSQAVNTEAFF
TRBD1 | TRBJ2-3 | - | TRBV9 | TGTGCCAGCAGCGCCTCCGAAGGGGGCAGCACAGATACGCAGTATTTT | CASSASEGGSTDTQYF
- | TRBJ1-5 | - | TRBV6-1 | TGTGCCAGCAGCGAGACTAGCAATCAGCCCCAGCATTTT | CASSETSNQPQHF
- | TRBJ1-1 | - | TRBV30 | TGTGCCTGGTACATACCGGGACCCCTATTT | CAWYIPGPLF
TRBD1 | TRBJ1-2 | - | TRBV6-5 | TGTGCCAGCAGTACCGGGACAGGGGGAGGCTACACCTTC | CASSTGTGGGYTF
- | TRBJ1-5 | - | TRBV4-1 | TGCGCCAGCAGCCAGGTACAGGGATTCGGGGGCAATCAGCCCCAGCATTTT | CASSQVQGFGGNQPQHF
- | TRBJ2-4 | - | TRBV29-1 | TGCAGCGTTGAAGATGGGGGACCCAACATTCAGTACTTC | CSVEDGGPNIQYF
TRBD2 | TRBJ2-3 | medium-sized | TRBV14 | TGTGCCAGCAGCCAAGGGGCGGGAGCGACAGATACGCAGTATTTT | CASSQGAGATDTQYF
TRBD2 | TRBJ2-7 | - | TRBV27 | TGTGCCAGCAGTTTCGGGCTAGCGGGAGGGCGAGAGCAGTACTTC | CASSFGLAGGREQYF
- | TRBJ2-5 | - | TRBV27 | TGTGCCAGCAGTCCCCGAGGACTGTACCAAGAGACCCAGTACTTC | CASSPRGLYQETQYF
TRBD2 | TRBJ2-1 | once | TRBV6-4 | TGTGCCAGCAGTAGTAGCGGGGGCTCCTACGATGAGCAGTTCTTC | CASSSSGGSYDEQFF
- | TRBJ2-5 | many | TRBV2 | TGTGCCATTCTGAGGGGGAGTGGGTACCAAGAGACCCAGTACTTC | CAILRGSGYQETQYF
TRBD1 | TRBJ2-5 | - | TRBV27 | TGTGCCAGCAGTTTATTGAGCTCAGGGGGTGCCCAAGAGACCCAGTACTTC | CASSLLSSGGAQETQYF
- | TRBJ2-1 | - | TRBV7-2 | TGTGCCAGCAGCTGGGGAAACAATGAGCAGTTCTTC | CASSWGNNEQFF
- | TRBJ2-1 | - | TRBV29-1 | TGCAGCGTTGAAGTGGAGGACTCGTACCTCTACAATGAGCAGTTCTTC | CSVEVEDSYLYNEQFF
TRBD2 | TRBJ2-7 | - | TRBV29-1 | TGCAGCGCACGGCTAGCGGGAGGCTCCTACGAGCAGTACTTC | CSARLAGGSYEQYF
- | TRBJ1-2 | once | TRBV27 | TGTGCCAGCAGTTGGGATGGCTACACCTTC | CASSWDGYTF
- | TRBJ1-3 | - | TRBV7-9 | TGTGCCAGCAGCCCAGGGACCGGCTCTGGAAACACCATATATTTT | CASSPGTGSGNTIYF
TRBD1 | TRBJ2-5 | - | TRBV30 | TGTGCCTGGAGTGTAAAGGGACAGGGAGAGACCCAGTACTTC | CAWSVKGQGETQYF
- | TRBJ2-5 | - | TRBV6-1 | TGTGCCAGCAGCGTCGCCGGAAGGTATCAAGAGACCCAGTACTTC | CASSVAGRYQETQYF
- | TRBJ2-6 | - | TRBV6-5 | TGTGCCACAAGGGTGGCTGGGGCCAACGTCCTGACTTTC | CATRVAGANVLTF